One and the same sample provided the 10 T cell receptor beta chains below, sequenced in a study of blood T cell repertoires in COVID-19. Profiled with immunoSEQ multiplex PCR; TCRdb holds only in-frame clones, not every one. The repertoire has more than 70,000 clones, roughly 77% of them found once; the top ten carry 24%. The sequencing sample was made of peripheral blood. The receptors here all came from a human donor in a cohort sampled during active COVID-19.

The chain combines TRBV6-7 with TRBJ2-7; the D is unclear. Being an ORF, TRBV6-7 has a function that is uncertain. The CDR3 totals 14 residues. V was shortened by 7 bases and J by 0 bases, with 13 bases between the two germline ends. In DNA, the CDR3 is TGTGCCAGCAAATTCCCAGGCAGCTCCTACGAGCAGTACTTC. The encoded protein is CASKFPGSSYEQYF.

In nucleotides, the CDR3 is TGTGCCAGCAGCCCAGTTAAGGGACTAGGATCCTCCTACGAGCAGTACTTC. Protein product: CASSPVKGLGSSYEQYF. The chain joins TRBV7-9 to TRBJ2-7, with TRBD2 matching 8 bases. The CDR3 is 17 amino acids. V dropped 5 bases and J dropped 0; count of bases not matched to a gene: 12. Germline CDR1 and CDR2: SEHNR and FQNEAQ (reference sequence).

The gene calls are TRBV7-9 and TRBJ2-3, with a weak D call TRBD1 (5 bases). Trimming removed 6 bases at V and 5 bases at J, with 9 bases between. Germline CDR1 reads SEHNR; CDR2 reads FQNEAQ (reference sequence). The CDR3 covers 12 residues. The DNA of the CDR3 is TGTGCCAGCAGATCCCAGGGAGATACGCAGTATTTT. Its translation is CASRSQGDTQYF.

The chain combines TRBV20-1 with TRBJ1-2, with a possible D match to TRBD1 (6 bases). The CDR3 covers 14 residues. V shed 3 bases and J shed 7 bases, with 18 bases lying between them. The germline gives CDR1 DFQATT, CDR2 SNEGSKA (reference sequence). The CDR3 DNA reads TGCAGTGCTAGTCGGGACAACCGTGGAAGTGGCTACACCTTC. Translating it yields CSASRDNRGSGYTF.

The chain combines TRBV5-1 with TRBJ2-3, with a tentative D call TRBD1 (6 bases). Trimming cost V 0 bases and J 5 bases, with 10 bases left between them. This CDR3 is 14 amino acids long. Germline CDR1 reads SGHRS; CDR2 reads YFSETQ. CDR3 sequence reads: CASSLGQVQDTQYF. CDR3 nucleotides: TGCGCCAGCAGCTTGGGACAGGTACAAGATACGCAGTATTTT.

This rearrangement joins TRBV20-1 to TRBJ2-7; no reliable D call. Looked up from germline, CDR1 is DFQATT and CDR2 is SNEGSKA (reference sequence). V was clipped by 3 bases and J by 0 bases, with 9 bases between them. This CDR3 comprises 13 residues. The CDR3, as DNA: TGCAGTGCTAGTCGGAGCCCCTCCTACGAGCAGTACTTC. Translating it yields CSASRSPSYEQYF.

This clone occurred a few times. The chain employs TRBV9 and TRBJ1-1; 8 positions agree with TRBD1. After removal of 4 bases from V and 1 base from J, the junction contained 3 bases not matched to a gene. The germline V gene has CDR1 SGDLS and CDR2 YYNGEE. The CDR3 runs 14 residues. The CDR3 sequence is CASSFGQGNTEAFF. The CDR3 nucleotides are TGTGCCAGCAGCTTCGGACAGGGGAACACTGAAGCTTTCTTT.

The chain combines TRBV19 with TRBJ2-5, with a tentative D call TRBD1 (6 bases). Trimming stripped 3 bases from V and 2 bases from J, with 10 bases between. This CDR3 has 14 amino acids. CDR1 and CDR2 (germline): LNHDA, SQIVND (reference sequence). The CDR3 here is CASSIGQHQETQYF. DNA for the CDR3: TGTGCCAGTAGTATCGGACAGCATCAAGAGACCCAGTACTTC.

This clone turned up a few times. V is TRBV5-6 and J is TRBJ1-4; tentative D call: TRBD1 (6 bases). CDR1 is SGHDT, CDR2 YYEEEE, per germline. The V end lost 4 bases, the J end lost 3 bases, and 7 bases lay between the germline ends. CDR3 size: 13 residues. CDR3 DNA sequence: TGTGCCAGCAGCCCAGGGGCTAATGAAAAACTGTTTTTT. It codes for CASSPGANEKLFF.

The chain joins TRBV3-1 (or the pseudogene TRBV3-2) to TRBJ2-5, with D possibly TRBD2 on 5 matching bases. The CDR3 runs 15 residues. In germline, CDR1 is LGHDT, CDR2 YNNKEL (reference sequence). V gave up 0 bases and J gave up 1 base, with 9 bases separating them. The CDR3 spells CASSQDASSQETQYF. The CDR3 nucleotides read TGTGCCAGCAGCCAAGATGCTAGCAGCCAAGAGACCCAGTACTTC.